Listed below are T cell receptor beta chains from one sample, sequenced in a study of PD-1 blockade in mismatch repair-deficient tumors. Measured with immunoSEQ multiplex PCR; TCRdb has only the in-frame clones, and not every one. The table shows 85,000 to 130,000 clones, with 82% occurring only once. Sequencing used peripheral blood, obtained roughly 36 weeks after starting pembrolizumab. These receptors all stem from an adult with mismatch repair-deficient cancer. Both conserved end residues are part of each CDR3. Fields, in order: V gene, CDR3 protein.

TRBV21-1,CASSNLGLMEWEQFF
TRBV4-1,CASSQGGSDQPQHF
TRBV30,CAWSRLAGGGTDTQYF
TRBV5-4,CASSLDISGGGETQYF
TRBV12-2,CASRLSGGPSGNTIYF
TRBV7-9,CASSHRLAGAGYNEQFF
TRBV10-1,CASSDSGTAYEQYF
TRBV9,CASSVAREQFF
TRBV4-1,CASSQALTNRGNEKLFF
TRBV7-9,CASSEGGEQYF
TRBV11-2,CASSLATGTKTGELFF
TRBV6-5,CASSSREGADEQYF
TRBV5-4,CASSPEQGYRETQYF
TRBV28,CASMRLAFAEQYF
TRBV5-4,CASSLSFGEQFF
TRBV18,CASSPQFGQGMNTEAFF
TRBV29-1,CSVELTDTQYF
TRBV5-6,CASSLGRSYEQYF
TRBV5-4,CASSLEQGSTEAFF
TRBV10-3,CAISELDIQETQYF
TRBV10-3,CAIRSSTSGRVRTDTQYF
TRBV7-9,CASSLVFDEQYF
TRBV7-9,CASSSIFDRESINYGYTF
TRBV6-1,CASSEYRGSNQPQHF
TRBV6-5,CASKDGQGLSGYTF
TRBV4-3,CASSQGREPYEQYF
TRBV19,CASSSRQSYGYTF
TRBV7-9,CASSGGLAESYEQYF
TRBV6-6,CEARGAGNTEAFF
TRBV9,CASSSFLSGQMGTQYF
TRBV28,CASSRNTGELFF
TRBV14,CASSLTQGSEAFF
TRBV30,CAWTSGSPDTQYF
TRBV6-6,CASTLAGGPSEQYF
TRBV5-5,CASTLFDREQYF
TRBV5-1,CASSKSSGIGEQYF
TRBV29-1,CSVVRGYEQYF
TRBV7-9,CASSPTGGGTEAFF
TRBV18,CASSPDSSLGNEQFF
TRBV27,CATKGTGKRALNTEAFF
TRBV5-1,CASSSGQGPGELFF
TRBV10-3,CAIREDRVTYEQYF
TRBV11-3,CASSSTWTSGTSSTDTQYF
TRBV10-3,CAISDPDRANYEQYF
TRBV28,CASSWDRKTGANVLTF
TRBV7-2,CASSTGLAVQGELFF